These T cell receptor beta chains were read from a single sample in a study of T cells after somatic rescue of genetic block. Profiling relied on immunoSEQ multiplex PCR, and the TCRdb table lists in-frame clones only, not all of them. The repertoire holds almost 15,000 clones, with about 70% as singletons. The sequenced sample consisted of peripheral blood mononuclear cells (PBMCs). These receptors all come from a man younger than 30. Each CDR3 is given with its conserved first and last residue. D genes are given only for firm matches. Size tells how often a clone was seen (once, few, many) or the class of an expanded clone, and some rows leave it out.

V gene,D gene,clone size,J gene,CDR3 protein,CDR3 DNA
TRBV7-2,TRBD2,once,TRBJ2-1,CASSSGLVSHNEQFF,TGTGCCAGCAGCTCCGGACTAGTCTCACACAATGAGCAGTTCTTC
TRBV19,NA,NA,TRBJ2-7,CASSRARSYEQYF,TGTGCCAGTAGTAGGGCCAGATCCTACGAGCAGTACTTC
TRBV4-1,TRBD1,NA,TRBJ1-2,CASSAPGQGYGYTF,TGCGCCAGCAGCGCCCCGGGACAGGGGTATGGCTACACCTTC
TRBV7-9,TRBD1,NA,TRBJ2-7,CASSLSRTGGYEQYF,TGTGCCAGCAGTCTTTCCCGGACAGGGGGATACGAGCAGTACTTC
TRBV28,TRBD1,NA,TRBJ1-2,CASSPPDRAPYGYTF,TGTGCCAGCAGCCCTCCGGACAGGGCTCCCTATGGCTACACCTTC
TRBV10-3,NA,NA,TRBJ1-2,CAISGGPRGYGYTF,TGTGCCATCAGTGGGGGCCCCAGGGGCTATGGCTACACCTTC
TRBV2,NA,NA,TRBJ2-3,CASSESGTDTQYF,TGTGCCAGCAGTGAAAGCGGCACAGATACGCAGTATTTT
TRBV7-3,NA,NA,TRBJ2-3,CASSLWGDTQYF,TGTGCCAGCAGCTTATGGGGGGATACGCAGTATTTT
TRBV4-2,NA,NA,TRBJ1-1,CASSQGRLGNTEAFF,TGTGCCAGCAGCCAAGGGCGCTTGGGGAACACTGAAGCTTTCTTT
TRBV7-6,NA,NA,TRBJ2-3,CASSFGGYTDTQYF,TGTGCCAGCAGCTTTGGGGGATACACAGATACGCAGTATTTT
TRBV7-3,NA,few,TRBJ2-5,CASSLNETQYF,TGTGCCAGCAGCTTAAATGAGACCCAGTACTTC
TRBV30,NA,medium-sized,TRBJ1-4,CAWSNSGGEKLFF,TGTGCCTGGAGTAACAGCGGTGGTGAAAAACTGTTTTTT
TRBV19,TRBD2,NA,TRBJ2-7,CASSVTSSGRYYEQYF,TGTGCCAGTAGTGTTACATCTAGCGGGAGGTACTACGAGCAGTACTTC
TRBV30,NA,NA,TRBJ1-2,CAWSAQLTGTGYTF,TGTGCCTGGAGTGCGCAACTTACAGGGACCGGCTACACCTTC
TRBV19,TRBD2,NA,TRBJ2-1,CASSNRGGRLAGHNEQFF,TGTGCCAGTAGTAATCGAGGGGGACGACTAGCGGGACACAATGAGCAGTTCTTC
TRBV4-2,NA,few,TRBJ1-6,CASSQDALGLHF,TGTGCCAGCAGCCAAGACGCTTTGGGCCTCCACTTT
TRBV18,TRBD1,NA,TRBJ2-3,CASSRTTGRTDTQYF,TGTGCCAGCTCACGGACGACAGGGCGGACAGATACGCAGTATTTT
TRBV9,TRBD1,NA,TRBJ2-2,CASSVLPRQGITGELFF,TGTGCCAGCAGCGTCCTACCCCGACAGGGGATAACCGGGGAGCTGTTTTTT
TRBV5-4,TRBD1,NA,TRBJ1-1,CASTGTGKREAFF,TGTGCCAGCACAGGGACAGGGAAAAGGGAAGCTTTCTTT
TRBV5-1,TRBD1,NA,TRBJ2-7,CASSWGQGTYEQYF,TGCGCCAGCAGCTGGGGACAGGGTACCTACGAGCAGTACTTC
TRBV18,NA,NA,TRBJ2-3,CASSPRPTGSTDTQYF,TGTGCCAGCTCACCACGCCCAACGGGGAGCACAGATACGCAGTATTTT
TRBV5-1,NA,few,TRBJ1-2,CASSLVGGLYGYTF,TGCGCCAGCAGCTTGGTGGGGGGCCTCTATGGCTACACCTTC
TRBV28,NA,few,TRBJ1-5,CATQVQGNQPQHF,TGTGCTACACAGGTCCAAGGCAATCAGCCCCAGCATTTT
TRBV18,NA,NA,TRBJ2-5,CASSPLGGGRETQYF,TGTGCCAGCTCACCCCTAGGGGGAGGGCGAGAGACCCAGTACTTC
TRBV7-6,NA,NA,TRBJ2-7,CASSNPGYEQYF,TGTGCCAGCAGTAATCCAGGCTACGAGCAGTACTTC
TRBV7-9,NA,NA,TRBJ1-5,CASSLGVGSGGNQPQHF,TGTGCCAGCAGCTTAGGAGTAGGGTCTGGGGGCAATCAGCCCCAGCATTTT
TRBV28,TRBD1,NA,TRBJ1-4,CASSPDRGPEKLFF,TGTGCCAGCAGCCCCGACAGGGGGCCTGAAAAACTGTTTTTT
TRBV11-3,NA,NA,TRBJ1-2,CASSPGTHYGYTF,TGTGCCAGCAGCCCCGGGACTCACTATGGCTACACCTTC
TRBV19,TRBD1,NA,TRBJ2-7,CASSMGQGGYEQYF,TGTGCCAGTAGTATGGGACAGGGTGGCTACGAGCAGTACTTC
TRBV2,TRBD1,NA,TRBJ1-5,CASTQGGAQPQHF,TGTGCCAGCACCCAGGGGGGGGCTCAGCCCCAGCATTTT
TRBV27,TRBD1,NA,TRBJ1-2,CASRQGYGYGYTF,TGTGCCAGCCGACAGGGGTACGGCTATGGCTACACCTTC
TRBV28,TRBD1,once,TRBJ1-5,CASSLGTGLGNQPQHF,TGTGCCAGCAGTTTGGGGACAGGGCTAGGCAATCAGCCCCAGCATTTT
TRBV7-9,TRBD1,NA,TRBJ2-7,CASSLSAGGPYEQYF,TGTGCCAGCAGCTTATCGGCAGGGGGCCCCTACGAGCAGTACTTC
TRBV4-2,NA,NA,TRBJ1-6,CASSQGQGYSPLHF,TGTGCCAGCAGCCAAGGCCAGGGGTATTCACCCCTCCACTTT
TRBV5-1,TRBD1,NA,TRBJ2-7,CASRGQGLVYEQYF,TGCGCCAGCAGGGGACAGGGTCTAGTCTACGAGCAGTACTTC
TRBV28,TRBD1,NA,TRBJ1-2,CASSLFRQGANYGYTF,TGTGCCAGCAGTTTATTTCGACAGGGGGCTAACTATGGCTACACCTTC